A selection of T cell receptor beta chains follows, all from one sample in a study of shared clonotypes between healthy human individuals. TCRdb's table, derived via immunoSEQ multiplex PCR, lists solely in-frame clones and lacks some. The sample consists of 850,000 to 1,100,000 clones, approximately 80% of them appearing once. The sequenced material came from memory CD4+ T cells from PBMCs. The origin of the receptors is a man aged 18 to 30 in good health. Some clones in this sample may be carry-over from other donors' samples. The CDR3 runs from the conserved cysteine through the conserved F or W. D genes are given only for firm matches. Expanded clones get a size class; other rows say once, few or many, or leave the size out.

J: TRBJ2-7
V: TRBV5-4
D: NA
size: few
CDR3: CASSFRAGTYEQYF
DNA: TGTGCCAGCAGCTTTAGGGCAGGGACCTACGAGCAGTACTTC

J: TRBJ2-1
V: TRBV9
D: NA
size: NA
CDR3: CASSVAVYLGDEQFF
DNA: TGTGCCAGCAGCGTAGCAGTGTACCTAGGCGATGAGCAGTTCTTC

J: TRBJ1-1
V: TRBV14
D: NA
size: NA
CDR3: CASSLVNTEAFF
DNA: TGTGCCAGCAGCCTGGTGAACACTGAAGCTTTCTTT

J: TRBJ2-1
V: TRBV30
D: NA
size: NA
CDR3: CAWSLPQGGRNEQFF
DNA: TGTGCCTGGAGTCTACCCCAGGGTGGGCGCAATGAGCAGTTCTTC

J: TRBJ1-5
V: TRBV19
D: NA
size: NA
CDR3: CASKRGVSNQPQHF
DNA: TGTGCCAGCAAGAGGGGGGTCTCCAATCAGCCCCAGCATTTT

J: TRBJ2-3
V: TRBV28
D: NA
size: NA
CDR3: CASTKGGGASDTQYF
DNA: TGTGCCAGCACCAAAGGGGGGGGCGCATCAGATACGCAGTATTTT

J: TRBJ1-6
V: TRBV7-2
D: NA
size: NA
CDR3: CASSPFGGGYNSPLHF
DNA: TGTGCCAGCAGCCCGTTTGGGGGCGGGTATAATTCACCCCTCCACTTT

J: TRBJ2-5
V: TRBV9
D: NA
size: NA
CDR3: CASSPRGPGATETQYF
DNA: TGTGCCAGCAGCCCTCGAGGTCCGGGAGCCACGGAGACCCAGTACTTC

J: TRBJ2-5
V: TRBV30
D: NA
size: once
CDR3: CAWRGRLEYQETQYF
DNA: TGTGCCTGGAGGGGCAGACTGGAGTACCAGGAGACCCAGTACTTC

J: TRBJ1-3
V: TRBV6-5
D: NA
size: NA
CDR3: CASTPAGSGNTIYF
DNA: TGTGCCAGCACGCCAGCGGGCTCTGGAAACACCATATATTTT

J: TRBJ1-2
V: TRBV2
D: NA
size: NA
CDR3: CASSGTRGDYGYTF
DNA: TGTGCCAGCAGTGGAACCCGCGGCGACTATGGCTACACCTTC

J: TRBJ2-5
V: TRBV7-6
D: TRBD2
size: NA
CDR3: CASSLGLAGGQETQYF
DNA: TGTGCCAGCAGCTTAGGGCTAGCGGGAGGCCAAGAGACCCAGTACTTC

J: TRBJ1-5
V: TRBV7-2
D: NA
size: NA
CDR3: CASSFIGGDQPQHF
DNA: TGTGCCAGCAGCTTTATCGGGGGAGATCAGCCCCAGCATTTT

J: TRBJ2-2
V: TRBV28
D: NA
size: few
CDR3: CASSYPTGRMNTGELFF
DNA: TGTGCCAGCAGTTACCCCACGGGGAGGATGAACACCGGGGAGCTGTTTTTT

J: TRBJ2-2
V: TRBV2
D: NA
size: few
CDR3: CASSESVGGELFF
DNA: TGTGCCAGCAGTGAATCGGTTGGCGGGGAGCTGTTTTTT

J: TRBJ2-7
V: TRBV10-3
D: TRBD1
size: few
CDR3: CATTTGGEQYF
DNA: TGTGCCACGACGACAGGGGGCGAGCAGTACTTC

J: TRBJ2-3
V: TRBV4-2
D: NA
size: NA
CDR3: CASSHRLEGTDTQYF
DNA: TGTGCCAGCAGCCACCGACTAGAAGGCACAGATACGCAGTATTTT

J: TRBJ1-1
V: TRBV6-6
D: NA
size: few
CDR3: CASRSGQNTEAFF
DNA: TGTGCCAGCAGATCGGGACAAAACACTGAAGCTTTCTTT

J: TRBJ2-3
V: TRBV27
D: TRBD1
size: NA
CDR3: CASSPGTGVPTDTQYF
DNA: TGTGCCAGCAGTCCCGGGACAGGGGTGCCCACAGATACGCAGTATTTT

J: TRBJ2-1
V: TRBV5-1
D: NA
size: NA
CDR3: CASSFTRRNEQFF
DNA: TGCGCCAGCAGCTTTACCCGCAGGAATGAGCAGTTCTTC

J: TRBJ1-5
V: TRBV7-9
D: TRBD1
size: few
CDR3: CASSPGTANQPQHF
DNA: TGTGCCAGCAGCCCGGGGACAGCTAATCAGCCCCAGCATTTT

J: TRBJ2-7
V: TRBV19
D: NA
size: NA
CDR3: CASSAGPAYEQYF
DNA: TGTGCCAGTAGTGCAGGGCCCGCCTACGAGCAGTACTTC

J: TRBJ2-2
V: TRBV5-1
D: NA
size: NA
CDR3: CASSFGVAGELFF
DNA: TGCGCCAGCAGCTTCGGAGTAGCCGGGGAGCTGTTTTTT

J: TRBJ2-7
V: TRBV5-1
D: NA
size: NA
CDR3: CASSLRQAEGEQYF
DNA: TGCGCCAGCAGCTTGAGACAGGCGGAGGGCGAGCAGTACTTC

J: TRBJ1-5
V: TRBV29-1
D: NA
size: NA
CDR3: CSVGGSNQPQHF
DNA: TGCAGCGTTGGGGGTAGCAATCAGCCCCAGCATTTT

J: TRBJ2-5
V: TRBV29-1
D: TRBD2
size: NA
CDR3: CSVESGEETQYF
DNA: TGCAGCGTTGAAAGCGGGGAAGAGACCCAGTACTTC

J: TRBJ2-7
V: TRBV6-1
D: TRBD1
size: once
CDR3: CASSEAGRQGSHEQYF
DNA: TGTGCCAGCAGTGAAGCGGGTAGACAGGGCAGCCACGAGCAGTACTTC

J: TRBJ1-2
V: TRBV10-3
D: TRBD1
size: NA
CDR3: CAISEGDRVYGYTF
DNA: TGTGCCATCAGTGAGGGAGACAGGGTCTATGGCTACACCTTC

J: TRBJ2-1
V: TRBV28
D: NA
size: NA
CDR3: CATETTRYYNEQFF
DNA: TGTGCCACCGAGACGACTAGATATTACAATGAGCAGTTCTTC

J: TRBJ2-1
V: TRBV2
D: TRBD1
size: NA
CDR3: CASSVQGAVYNEQFF
DNA: TGTGCCAGCAGTGTGCAGGGGGCGGTCTACAATGAGCAGTTCTTC

J: TRBJ2-1
V: TRBV7-9
D: NA
size: NA
CDR3: CASSFATGMSGEQFF
DNA: TGTGCCAGCAGCTTTGCCACCGGTATGTCTGGTGAGCAGTTCTTC

J: TRBJ2-4
V: TRBV5-1
D: NA
size: NA
CDR3: CASSLAGLGNIQYF
DNA: TGCGCCAGCAGCTTGGCAGGGTTAGGGAACATTCAGTACTTC

J: TRBJ1-5
V: TRBV30
D: TRBD1
size: NA
CDR3: CAWSSPGTGLNQPQHF
DNA: TGTGCCTGGAGTTCCCCCGGGACAGGGTTGAATCAGCCCCAGCATTTT

J: TRBJ1-5
V: TRBV6-1
D: TRBD1
size: NA
CDR3: CASSDNRGNQPQHF
DNA: TGTGCCAGCAGTGATAACAGGGGTAATCAGCCCCAGCATTTT

J: TRBJ2-7
V: TRBV7-9
D: TRBD1
size: NA
CDR3: CASSSREGGTGTPYEQYF
DNA: TGTGCCAGCAGCTCCCGAGAGGGGGGGACAGGGACCCCCTACGAGCAGTACTTC

J: TRBJ2-1
V: TRBV10-2
D: NA
size: NA
CDR3: CASTLLRSGGEQFF
DNA: TGCGCCAGCACCCTACTCCGGTCCGGGGGTGAGCAGTTCTTC

J: TRBJ2-3
V: TRBV7-9
D: NA
size: NA
CDR3: CASSFGGASTDTQYF
DNA: TGTGCCAGCAGCTTTGGGGGAGCGAGCACAGATACGCAGTATTTT

J: TRBJ1-1
V: TRBV28
D: NA
size: few
CDR3: CASRVGGNTEAFF
DNA: TGTGCCAGCAGGGTGGGGGGGAACACTGAAGCTTTCTTT

J: TRBJ1-2
V: TRBV7-2
D: NA
size: NA
CDR3: CASTVGGNNYGYTF
DNA: TGTGCCAGCACCGTAGGGGGTAACAACTATGGCTACACCTTC

J: TRBJ2-2
V: TRBV5-1
D: NA
size: once
CDR3: CASSVQGSGELFF
DNA: TGCGCCAGCAGCGTTCAGGGTTCCGGGGAGCTGTTTTTT

J: TRBJ1-2
V: TRBV11-2
D: NA
size: few
CDR3: CASSLGWSGAYGYTF
DNA: TGTGCCAGCAGCTTAGGATGGTCAGGGGCCTATGGCTACACCTTC

J: TRBJ2-1
V: TRBV28
D: TRBD2
size: NA
CDR3: CASSLRQRDPYNEQFF
DNA: TGTGCCAGCAGTTTACGACAGCGGGACCCCTACAATGAGCAGTTCTTC

J: TRBJ1-4
V: TRBV5-4
D: TRBD1
size: NA
CDR3: CASSHRQGGLTNEKLFF
DNA: TGTGCCAGCAGCCACCGACAGGGCGGTTTAACTAATGAAAAACTGTTTTTT

J: TRBJ2-4
V: TRBV27
D: NA
size: NA
CDR3: CASRGGTGLAKNIQYF
DNA: TGTGCCAGCAGGGGGGGTACAGGGCTAGCCAAAAACATTCAGTACTTC

J: TRBJ1-2
V: TRBV5-4
D: TRBD1
size: once
CDR3: CASSPGQGRGVFYGYTF
DNA: TGTGCCAGCAGCCCCGGACAGGGGCGCGGGGTGTTCTATGGCTACACCTTC

J: TRBJ2-3
V: TRBV11-3
D: NA
size: NA
CDR3: CASSLTASTDTQYF
DNA: TGTGCCAGCAGCTTAACCGCCAGCACAGATACGCAGTATTTT

J: TRBJ1-5
V: TRBV28
D: NA
size: NA
CDR3: CASSLGGLSNQPQHF
DNA: TGTGCCAGCAGTTTAGGAGGACTTAGCAATCAGCCCCAGCATTTT

J: TRBJ2-1
V: TRBV11-2
D: TRBD1
size: NA
CDR3: CASRDRASYNEQFF
DNA: TGTGCCAGCAGAGACAGGGCCTCCTACAATGAGCAGTTCTTC

J: TRBJ2-5
V: TRBV7-2
D: NA
size: NA
CDR3: CASSLRVQETQYF
DNA: TGTGCCAGCAGCTTGAGGGTCCAAGAGACCCAGTACTTC

J: TRBJ2-2
V: TRBV7-2
D: TRBD2
size: NA
CDR3: CASSPSTSGRVSTGELFF
DNA: TGTGCCAGCAGCCCATCGACTAGCGGGAGAGTTAGCACCGGGGAGCTGTTTTTT

J: TRBJ2-7
V: TRBV29-1
D: NA
size: NA
CDR3: CSVDRALSVDEQYF
DNA: TGCAGCGTTGACAGGGCTTTGAGCGTGGACGAGCAGTACTTC